What follows is one TCR beta chain and its context. Study processing details: Using reference gene primer amplification, nucleated cell counts were estimated. TCRdb keeps only in-frame clones here, not all; method: immunoSEQ multiplex PCR. From that table come the V and J calls and clone size; the DNA was used to work out D and trimming. This table has 300,000 to 500,000 clones, 88% appearing once. Cohort placement rested on clinical history that participants reported themselves. These data belong to a study of blood T cell repertoires in COVID-19. Study summary: Some COVID-19 samples were acute and others convalescent; all came from the United States, Italy and Spain.

This clonotype was sampled from a woman in her thirties or forties with acute COVID-19. The sample taken for sequencing was PBMCs or T cells enriched from blood (not recorded which).

In DNA form, the CDR3 reads TGTGCCAGCAGCCGAACAGGGGGTTTTAATGGCTACACCTTC. Encoded protein: CASSRTGGFNGYTF. The V and J genes are TRBV6-5 and TRBJ1-2; 8 nucleotides align to TRBD1. With 6 bases clipped from V and 6 bases from J, the junction kept 9 bases outside the gene matches. The CDR3 is 14 residues long. Germline-derived CDR1 and CDR2 are MNHEY and SVGAGI.